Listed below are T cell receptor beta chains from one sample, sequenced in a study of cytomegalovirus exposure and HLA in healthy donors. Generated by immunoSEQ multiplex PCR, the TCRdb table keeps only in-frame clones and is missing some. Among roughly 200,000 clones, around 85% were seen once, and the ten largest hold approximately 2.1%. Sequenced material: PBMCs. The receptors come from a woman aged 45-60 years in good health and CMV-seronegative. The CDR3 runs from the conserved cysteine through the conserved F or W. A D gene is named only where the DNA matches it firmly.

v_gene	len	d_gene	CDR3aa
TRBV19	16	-	CASQRGLGGNQETQYF
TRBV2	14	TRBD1	CASRYGTGTEKLFF
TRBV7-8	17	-	CASSLGRVIAEPNEQFF
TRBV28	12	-	CASSFSSYGYTF
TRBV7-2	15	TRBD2	CASSFSGGPYNEQFF
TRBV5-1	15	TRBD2	CASSPLAGTQETQYF
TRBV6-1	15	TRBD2	CASSGLAGEQYEQYF
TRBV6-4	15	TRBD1	CASSDSTGGPDTQYF
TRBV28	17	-	CASSHQTHRVSNQPQHF
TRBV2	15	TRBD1	CASHRDRGIGGELFF
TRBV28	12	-	CASAGTSYEQYF
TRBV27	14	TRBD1	CASSLGRGYSPLHF
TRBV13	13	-	CASSLGGSTEAFF
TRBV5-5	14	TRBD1	CASSLTGGHGELFF
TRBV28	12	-	CASRGPNQPQHF
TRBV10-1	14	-	CASSKGFTTAEQYF
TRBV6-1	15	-	CASSRNGRWTYEQYF
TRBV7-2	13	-	CASSPIGGGEAFF
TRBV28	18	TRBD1	CASSLTARRTGERETQYF
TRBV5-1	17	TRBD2	CASSLGVTSGPTDTQYF
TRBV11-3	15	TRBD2	CASSSTSGRAHEQFF
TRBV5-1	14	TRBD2	CASNLAGSSYEQYF
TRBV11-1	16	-	CASSPRRLASYNEQFF
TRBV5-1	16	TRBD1	CASSLGTGSRRYEQYF
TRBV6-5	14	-	CASSPRGLNTEAFF
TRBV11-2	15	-	CASSFWGHEGSEAFF
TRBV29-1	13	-	CSVLQGRSYEQYF
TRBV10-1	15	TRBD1	CASSAGQGAKEKLFF
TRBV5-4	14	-	CASSLAGDRETQYF
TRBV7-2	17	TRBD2	CASSPTGLAGAVYEQYF
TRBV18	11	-	CASSLANEQFF
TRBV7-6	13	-	CASRAVGSTEAFF
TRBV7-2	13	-	CASSLGKGETQYF
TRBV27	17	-	CASSLSPPSGEPYERYF
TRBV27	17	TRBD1	CASSSPVGTGTSYEQYF
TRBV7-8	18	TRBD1	CASSLSPTGGASYYEQYF
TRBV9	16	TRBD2	CASSPSPGLAGDTQYF
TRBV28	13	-	CASSKAIPYEQYF
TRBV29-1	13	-	CSVRRPGDTEAFF
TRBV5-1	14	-	CASSLNAGNSPLHF